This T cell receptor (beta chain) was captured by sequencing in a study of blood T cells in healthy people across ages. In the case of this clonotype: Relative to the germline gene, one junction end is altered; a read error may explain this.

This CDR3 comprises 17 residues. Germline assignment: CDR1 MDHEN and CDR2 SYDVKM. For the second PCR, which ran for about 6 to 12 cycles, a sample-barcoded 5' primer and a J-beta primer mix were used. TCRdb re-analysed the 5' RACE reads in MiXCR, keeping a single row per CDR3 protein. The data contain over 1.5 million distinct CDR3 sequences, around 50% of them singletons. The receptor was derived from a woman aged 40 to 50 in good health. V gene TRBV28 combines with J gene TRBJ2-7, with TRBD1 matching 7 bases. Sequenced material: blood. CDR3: CASSLSLSTGVQDEQYF. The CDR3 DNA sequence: TGTGCCAGTAGTTTATCCCTTAGCACAGGGGTGCAAGACGAGCAGTACTTC.